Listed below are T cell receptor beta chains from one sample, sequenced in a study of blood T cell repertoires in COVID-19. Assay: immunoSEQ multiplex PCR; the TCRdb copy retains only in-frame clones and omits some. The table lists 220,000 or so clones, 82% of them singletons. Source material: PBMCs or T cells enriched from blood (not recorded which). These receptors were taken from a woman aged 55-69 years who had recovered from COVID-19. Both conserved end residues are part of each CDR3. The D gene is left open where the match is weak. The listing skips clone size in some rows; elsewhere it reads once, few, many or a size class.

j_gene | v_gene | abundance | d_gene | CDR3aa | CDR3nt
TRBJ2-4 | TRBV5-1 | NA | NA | CASSPGIAKNIQYF | TGCGCCAGCAGCCCGGGGATAGCCAAAAACATTCAGTACTTC
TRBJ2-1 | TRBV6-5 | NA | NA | CASSYGSRGREQFF | TGTGCCAGCAGTTACGGGTCCAGGGGTAGGGAGCAGTTCTTC
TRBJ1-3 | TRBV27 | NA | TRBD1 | CASSSQGQLSGNTIYF | TGTGCCAGCAGTTCCCAGGGACAGCTCTCTGGAAACACCATATATTTT
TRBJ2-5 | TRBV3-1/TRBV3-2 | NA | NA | CASSQVGGLRETQYF | TGTGCCAGCAGCCAAGTTGGAGGTTTAAGGGAGACCCAGTACTTC
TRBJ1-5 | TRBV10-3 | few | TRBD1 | CATGTGGTEVQHF | TGTGCCACCGGGACAGGGGGGACAGAGGTCCAGCATTTT
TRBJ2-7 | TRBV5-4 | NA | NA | CASSLYREGNYEQYF | TGTGCCAGCAGCTTGTACAGGGAGGGGAACTACGAGCAGTACTTC
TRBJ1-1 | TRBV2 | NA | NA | CASSRSDTEAFF | TGTGCCAGCTCTAGAAGTGACACTGAAGCTTTCTTT
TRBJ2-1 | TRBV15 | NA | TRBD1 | CATSRDRQGPFF | TGTGCCACCAGCAGAGATAGACAGGGTCCGTTCTTC
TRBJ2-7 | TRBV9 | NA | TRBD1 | CASSPRTGDLYEQYF | TGTGCCAGCAGCCCCCGGACAGGGGATCTCTACGAGCAGTACTTC
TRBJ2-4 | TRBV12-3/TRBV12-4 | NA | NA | CASSSLAKNIQYF | TGTGCCAGCAGTTCCCTGGCCAAAAACATTCAGTACTTC
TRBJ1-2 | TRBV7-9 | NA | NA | CASSQVMEGHYGYTF | TGTGCCAGCAGCCAGGTTATGGAGGGGCACTATGGCTACACCTTC
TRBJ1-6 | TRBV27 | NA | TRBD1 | CASSSPGQYSPLHF | TGTGCCAGCAGTTCCCCGGGACAGTATTCACCCCTCCACTTT
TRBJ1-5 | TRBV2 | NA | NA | CASSARDSNQPQHF | TGTGCCAGCAGCGCCAGGGATAGCAATCAGCCCCAGCATTTT
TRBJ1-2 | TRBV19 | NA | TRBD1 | CASSMSTGGLGAGYTF | TGTGCCAGTAGTATGTCGACAGGGGGCCTGGGCGCTGGCTACACCTTC
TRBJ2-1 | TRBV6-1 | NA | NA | CASSERGGWDEQFF | TGTGCCAGCAGTGAAAGGGGGGGGTGGGATGAGCAGTTCTTC
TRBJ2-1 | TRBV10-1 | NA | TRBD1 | CASSLGQKHNEQFF | TGCGCCAGCAGCCTGGGACAGAAGCACAATGAGCAGTTCTTC
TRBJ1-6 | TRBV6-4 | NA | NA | CASSDVQGNSPLHF | TGTGCCAGCAGTGACGTGCAGGGAAATTCACCCCTCCACTTT
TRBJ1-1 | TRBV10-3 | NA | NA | CAISPSTGTTNGHTEAFF | TGTGCCATCAGTCCCTCAACCGGGACAACCAACGGGCACACTGAAGCTTTCTTT
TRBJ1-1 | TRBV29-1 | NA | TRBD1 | CSVRTGGITEAFF | TGCAGCGTTCGGACAGGGGGCATCACTGAAGCTTTCTTT
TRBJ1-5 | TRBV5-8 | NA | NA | CASSPNGGSRLDNQPQHF | TGTGCCAGCAGCCCAAACGGAGGGTCGCGACTGGACAATCAGCCCCAGCATTTT
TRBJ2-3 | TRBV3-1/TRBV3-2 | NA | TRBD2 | CASSQERIGDYPLGTQYF | TGTGCCAGCAGCCAAGAGAGGATAGGGGACTACCCCCTGGGTACGCAGTATTTT
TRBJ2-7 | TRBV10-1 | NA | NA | CASSTGDPAYEQYF | TGCGCCAGCAGCACAGGCGACCCGGCCTACGAGCAGTACTTC
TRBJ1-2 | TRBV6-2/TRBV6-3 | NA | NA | CASSFLAFGLYGYTF | TGTGCCAGCAGTTTTTTGGCTTTTGGACTCTATGGCTACACCTTC
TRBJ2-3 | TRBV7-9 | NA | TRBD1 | CASRPTGGDTQYF | TGTGCCAGCAGGCCTACAGGGGGAGATACGCAGTATTTT
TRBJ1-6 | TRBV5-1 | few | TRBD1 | CASSSDRGSYNSPLHF | TGCGCCAGCAGTTCCGACAGGGGGTCCTATAATTCACCCCTCCACTTT
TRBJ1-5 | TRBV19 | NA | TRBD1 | CAGGGQGHQPQHF | TGTGCCGGCGGAGGACAGGGGCATCAGCCCCAGCATTTT
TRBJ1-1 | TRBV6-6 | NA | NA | CASSNPGEAFF | TGTGCCAGCAGTAATCCAGGAGAAGCTTTCTTT
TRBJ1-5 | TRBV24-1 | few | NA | CATSDSRRSQPQHF | TGTGCCACCAGTGATTCTAGACGGAGCCAGCCCCAGCATTTT
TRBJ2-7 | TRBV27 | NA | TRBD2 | CASSHREGYEQYF | TGTGCCAGCAGCCACCGGGAGGGTTACGAGCAGTACTTC
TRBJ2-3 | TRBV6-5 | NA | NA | CASSPPGAGTDTQYF | TGTGCCAGCAGCCCGCCAGGGGCCGGCACAGATACGCAGTATTTT
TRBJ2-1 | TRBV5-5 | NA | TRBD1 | CASTPPGQGYNEQFF | TGTGCCAGCACCCCTCCGGGACAGGGATACAATGAGCAGTTCTTC
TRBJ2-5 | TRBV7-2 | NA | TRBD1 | CASSLSQGVGQETQYF | TGTGCCAGCAGCTTGAGCCAGGGGGTCGGCCAAGAGACCCAGTACTTC
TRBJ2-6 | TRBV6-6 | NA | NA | CASSRMTGNSGANVLTF | TGTGCCAGCAGTCGCATGACGGGTAACTCTGGGGCCAACGTCCTGACTTTC
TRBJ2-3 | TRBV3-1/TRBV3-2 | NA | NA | CASSQDQVTQGTQYF | TGTGCCAGCAGCCAAGACCAGGTGACACAGGGTACGCAGTATTTT
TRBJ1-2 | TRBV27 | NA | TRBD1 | CASSPTRDRAYGYTF | TGTGCCAGCAGTCCAACCCGGGACAGGGCCTATGGCTACACCTTC
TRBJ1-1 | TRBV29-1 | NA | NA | CSVERGKGTEAFF | TGCAGCGTTGAAAGGGGTAAGGGCACTGAAGCTTTCTTT
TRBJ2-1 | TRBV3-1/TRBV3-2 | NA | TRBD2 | CASSQVLAGKNNEQFF | TGTGCCAGCAGCCAAGTCCTAGCGGGGAAAAACAATGAGCAGTTCTTC
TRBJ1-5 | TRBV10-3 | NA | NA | CAIRDGNQPQHF | TGTGCCATCCGGGATGGCAATCAGCCCCAGCATTTT
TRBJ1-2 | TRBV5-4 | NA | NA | CASSPGWNSGGYTF | TGTGCCAGCAGCCCAGGGTGGAACTCTGGAGGCTACACCTTC
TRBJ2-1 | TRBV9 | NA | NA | CASSVRTGSYNEQFF | TGTGCCAGCAGCGTAAGAACAGGGTCCTACAATGAGCAGTTCTTC
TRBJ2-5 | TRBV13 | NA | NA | CASSLGEETQYF | TGTGCCAGCAGCTTAGGGGAGGAGACCCAGTACTTC
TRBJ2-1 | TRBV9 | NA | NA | CASSFTSHVRNEQFF | TGTGCCAGCAGCTTTACTAGCCACGTTCGAAATGAGCAGTTCTTC
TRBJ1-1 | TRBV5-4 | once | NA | CASSFLDGSTEAFF | TGTGCCAGCAGCTTCTTAGATGGGAGCACTGAAGCTTTCTTT
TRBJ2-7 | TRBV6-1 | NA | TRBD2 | CASSEVRGGEQYF | TGTGCCAGCAGTGAAGTAAGGGGAGGGGAGCAGTACTTC
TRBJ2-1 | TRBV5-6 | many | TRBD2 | CASSLGGLGYNEQFF | TGTGCCAGCAGCCTCGGGGGACTAGGGTACAATGAGCAGTTCTTC
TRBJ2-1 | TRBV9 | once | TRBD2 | CASKKGLAEGYEQFF | TGTGCCAGCAAGAAAGGACTAGCGGAAGGCTATGAGCAGTTCTTC
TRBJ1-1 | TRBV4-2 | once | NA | CASSLADMNTEAFF | TGTGCCAGCAGCCTCGCCGACATGAACACTGAAGCTTTCTTT
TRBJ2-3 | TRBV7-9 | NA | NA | CASSSQGRDTQYF | TGTGCCAGCAGCTCCCAGGGGAGAGATACGCAGTATTTT
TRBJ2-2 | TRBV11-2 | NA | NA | CASSQTTENTGELFF | TGTGCCAGCAGCCAAACCACTGAGAACACCGGGGAGCTGTTTTTT
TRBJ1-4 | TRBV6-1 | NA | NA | CASSGPLTLGATNEKLFF | TGTGCCAGCAGTGGACCCTTGACACTCGGGGCAACTAATGAAAAACTGTTTTTT
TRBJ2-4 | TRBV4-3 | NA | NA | CASSLSLGGAGRAKNIQYF | TGCGCCAGCAGCCTGAGCTTAGGGGGCGCGGGACGTGCCAAAAACATTCAGTACTTC
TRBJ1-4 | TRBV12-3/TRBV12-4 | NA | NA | CASSLSGREKLFF | TGTGCCAGCAGTTTAAGCGGGCGGGAAAAACTGTTTTTT